This TCR beta chain was profiled in a study of blood T cell repertoires in COVID-19. At the level of the study: PBMCs, B-cell-depleted T cells, or T cells were the source of the cDNA or gDNA that made up the material.

This clone was picked up a small number of times. The repertoire was sequenced with immunoSEQ multiplex PCR; TCRdb's copy has only in-frame clones and lacks some. This sample yields under 85,000 clones, of which 89% are seen a single time; less than 15% belongs to the top ten. Trimming stripped 3 bases from V and 7 bases from J, with 6 bases between. Looked up from germline, CDR1 is ENHRY and CDR2 is SYGVKD. The length of the CDR3 is 12 residues. This sequence joins TRBV10-3 and TRBJ1-4, with D uncertain. Sequenced: peripheral blood. The source of this sequence is a man in his sixties or seventies with active or convalescent COVID-19. CDR3: CAISDGVEKLFF. In DNA, the CDR3 is TGTGCCATCAGTGACGGGGTTGAAAAACTGTTTTTT.